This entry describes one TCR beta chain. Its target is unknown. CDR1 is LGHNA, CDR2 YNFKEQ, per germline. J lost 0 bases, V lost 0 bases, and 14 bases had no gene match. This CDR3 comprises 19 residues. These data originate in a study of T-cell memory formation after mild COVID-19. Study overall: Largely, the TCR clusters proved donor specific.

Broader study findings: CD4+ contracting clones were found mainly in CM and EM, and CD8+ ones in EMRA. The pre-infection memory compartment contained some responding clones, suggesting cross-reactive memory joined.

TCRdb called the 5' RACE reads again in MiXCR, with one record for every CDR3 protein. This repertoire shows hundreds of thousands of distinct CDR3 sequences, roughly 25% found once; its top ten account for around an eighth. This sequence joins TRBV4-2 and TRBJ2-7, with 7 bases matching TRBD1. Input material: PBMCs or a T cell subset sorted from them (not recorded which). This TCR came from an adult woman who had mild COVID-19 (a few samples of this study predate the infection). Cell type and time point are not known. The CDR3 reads CASSQDFPTRQGFSYEQYF. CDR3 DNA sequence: TGTGCCAGCAGCCAAGATTTCCCCACAAGACAGGGATTCTCCTACGAGCAGTACTTC.